These 27 T cell receptor beta chains share one sample of origin, sequenced in a study of CD8+CD57+ T cells in acquired aplastic anemia. For CDR3 and TCR beta VDJ profiling, genomic DNA was the template used. Using its own MiXCR run on the reads, TCRdb lists one record per CDR3 protein. The sample lists roughly 280,000 distinct CDR3 sequences, 45% to 65% occurring once. Only patients with CD8+CD57+ cell expansion on flow cytometry were chosen for sequencing. Material: sorted CD4+, CD8+, or CD8+CD57+ T cells (not recorded which) from PBMCs. Every receptor here comes from a human donor with aplastic anemia.

The J gene is TRBJ2-4, the V gene TRBV10-3, with D unclear. CDR3 length: 13 amino acids. The germline CDR1 and CDR2 sequences are ENHRY and SYGVKD. V shed 6 bases and J shed 2 bases, with 8 bases lying between them. The CDR3 DNA sequence: TGTGCCATCAGCGGCGGACCCAAAAACATTCAGTACTTC. Protein sequence: CAISGGPKNIQYF.

This clonotype has ten or more counts. The chain joins TRBV3-1 to TRBJ2-3; 8 bases line up with TRBD1. J lost 6 bases, V lost 1 base, and 9 bases had no gene match. In germline, CDR1 is LGHDT, CDR2 YNNKEL (reference sequence). The CDR3 sequence is 16 residues long. CDR3 coding DNA: TGTGCCAGCAGCCAAGGGGACAGGCGGTCGCGGGATACGCAGTATTTT. Its translation is CASSQGDRRSRDTQYF.

The chain recombines TRBV19 with TRBJ2-7, with TRBD1 as a possible D gene (5 bases). The V end was cut by 3 bases, the J end by 5 bases, with 17 bases between. CDR3 length: 15 amino acids. The germline gives CDR1 LNHDA, CDR2 SQIVND (reference sequence). The DNA for the CDR3 is TGTGCCAGTAGTATTTCCCCAGGGCTAGAGAACGAGCAGTACTTC. Its translation is CASSISPGLENEQYF.

The J gene is TRBJ1-2, the V gene TRBV7-2; 9 bases map to TRBD1. The CDR3 is made up of 13 amino acids. The V and J ends lost 5 bases and 7 bases, in that order; junction bases with no gene match: 5. Looked up from germline, CDR1 is SGHTA and CDR2 is FQGNSA. The CDR3 DNA reads TGTGCCAGCAGCCGTACAGGGGGCCTTGGCTACACCTTC. It codes for CASSRTGGLGYTF.

The chain has TRBV20-1 and TRBJ2-5; TRBD2 agrees at 15 bases. The J call may be mistaken, given a closer DNA end match to TRBJ2-7. This CDR3 is built from 13 residues. Germline CDR1 is DFQATT and CDR2 is SNEGSKA (reference sequence). CDR3 loop: CSASGLAGGEQYF. The DNA for the CDR3 is TGCAGTGCCTCGGGACTAGCGGGAGGCGAGCAGTACTTC.

CDR3 DNA sequence: TGTGCCACCAGCAGAGATCGTGGGCGGACATCTGAAGCTTTCTTT. It yields the protein CATSRDRGRTSEAFF. The chain carries TRBV15 and TRBJ1-1, with D possibly TRBD1 on 5 matching bases. This CDR3 has 15 residues. CDR1 LNHNV and CDR2 YYDKDF come from the germline V gene (reference sequence). Trimming took off 0 bases at V and 6 bases at J, with 14 bases between the two ends.

This clonotype was observed at least ten times. The chain employs TRBV27 and TRBJ2-5; the match to TRBD2 covers 7 bases. The V gene end was trimmed by 3 bases and the J gene end by 7 bases; junction bases not matched to a gene: 14. The CDR3 covers 16 residues. Germline CDR1 reads MNHEY; CDR2 reads SMNVEV (reference sequence). The CDR3 DNA reads TGTGCCAGCAGTTTGGCTAGCGGTAATCAGGTGGGGACCCAGTACTTC. This encodes CASSLASGNQVGTQYF.

The chain recombines TRBV19 with TRBJ2-2, with D possibly TRBD2 on 5 matching bases. The germline gives CDR1 LNHDA, CDR2 SQIVND (reference sequence). The CDR3 extends over 13 amino acids. V was shortened by 8 bases and J by 15 bases, with 22 bases between the two germline ends. The CDR3 nucleotides read TGTGCCAGTTATGCCGGGGATCCGCGTAGAATGTTTTTT. It translates to CASYAGDPRRMFF.

This clonotype was detected ten times or more. The chain recombines TRBV3-1 with TRBJ2-1; D call uncertain. V lost 5 bases and J lost 0, with 11 bases in between. Germline V CDR1 and CDR2: LGHDT, YNNKEL (reference sequence). The CDR3 is 15 residues long. CDR3 sequence reads: CASSFIRSSYNEQFF. CDR3 nucleotides: TGTGCCAGCAGCTTTATAAGAAGCTCCTACAATGAGCAGTTCTTC.

Comment on this clonotype: This sequence may be a read error, since a much larger clone differs from it by one base. The CDR3 does not end in the conserved phenylalanine or tryptophan, so this is likely a read error. V gene TRBV12-3 or TRBV12-4 combines with J gene TRBJ2-1; possibly TRBD1 for D (5 bases). The CDR3 loop spans 15 amino acids. Trimming stripped 6 bases from V and 4 bases from J, with 16 bases between. This CDR3 is CASSAQAPVYNEQFL. DNA for the CDR3: TGTGCCAGCAGCGCACAGGCTCCCGTTTACAATGAGCAGTTCCTC.

This chain joins TRBV5-1 and TRBJ1-1; TRBD1 matches 9 bases. Germline V gene data show CDR1 as SGHRS and CDR2 as YFSETQ. Trimming cost V 4 bases and J 3 bases; bases outside gene matches: 4. The CDR3 contains 14 residues. The CDR3: CASSAGQGYTEAFF. The DNA for the CDR3 is TGCGCCAGCAGCGCGGGACAGGGATACACTGAAGCTTTCTTT.

The chain employs TRBV20-1 and TRBJ2-1; 7 bases map to TRBD2. The junction had 7 bases not matched to a gene; V was cut back by 5 bases and J by 3 bases. The CDR3 is made up of 14 amino acids. From germline, CDR1 is DFQATT and CDR2 SNEGSKA (reference sequence). The CDR3 bases are TGCAGTGCTCCCCAGGGAGGGATCTACAATGAGCAGTTCTTC. Residues: CSAPQGGIYNEQFF.

This clonotype was observed many times. The chain links TRBV5-8 to TRBJ1-1; perhaps TRBD1 as D (5 bases). CDR1 and CDR2 from the germline V gene are SGHTS and YDEGEE. Trimming cost V 3 bases and J 3 bases, with 9 bases left between them. The CDR3 runs 13 residues. For the CDR3, the DNA is TGTGCCAGCAGCTCAGGACAATACACTGAAGCTTTCTTT. Amino acid sequence: CASSSGQYTEAFF.

The DNA for the CDR3 is TGTGCCAGCAGTTGGCGGGGGAGTTGGTCCTACAATGAGCAGTTCTTC. Residues: CASSWRGSWSYNEQFF. This chain uses TRBV7-3 with TRBJ2-1, with 7 bases identical to TRBD2. Germline V gene data show CDR1 as SGHTA and CDR2 as FQGTGA. With V trimmed by 6 bases and J by 1 base, 9 bases remained unmatched. The CDR3 covers 16 residues.

This clonotype was recorded at least ten times. V usage is TRBV7-9 and J usage is TRBJ1-6; D possibly corresponds to TRBD1 (6 bases). Germline V gives CDR1 SEHNR, CDR2 FQNEAQ (reference sequence). The CDR3 has 17 residues. Trimming took 5 bases from V and 0 from J, leaving 14 bases between them. The CDR3 region has the DNA TGTGCCAGCAGCCGACCTGGACAGAGCTCCTATAATTCACCCCTCCACTTT. It translates to CASSRPGQSSYNSPLHF. The full variable domain, its missing parts supplied by reference TRBV7-9 and TRBJ1-6, is DTGVSQNPRHKITKRGQNVTFRCDPISEHNRLYWYRQTLGQGPEFLTYFQNEAQLEKSRLLSDRFSAERPKGSFSTLEIQRTEQGDSAMYLCASSRPGQSSYNSPLHFGNGTRLTVT.

V is TRBV7-3 and J is TRBJ2-1; unclear D gene. The CDR3 is 17 residues long. V lost 4 bases and J lost 4, with 20 bases in between. Germline V gives CDR1 SGHTA, CDR2 FQGTGA. CDR3 residues: CASSWPTRRQNYNEQFF. The CDR3 nucleotides are TGTGCCAGCAGCTGGCCCACAAGACGGCAGAATTACAATGAGCAGTTCTTC. The variable domain in full, completed from reference TRBV7-3 and TRBJ2-1, reads GAGVSQTPSNKVTEKGKYVELRCDPISGHTALYWYRQSLGQGPEFLIYFQGTGAADDSGLPNDRFFAVRPEGSVSTLKIQRTERGDSAVYLCASSWPTRRQNYNEQFFGPGTRLTVL.

This rearrangement joins TRBV19 to TRBJ1-6, with no clear D. Trimming removed 4 bases at V and 6 bases at J, with 13 bases between. Germline-derived CDR1 and CDR2 are LNHDA and SQIVND (reference sequence). The CDR3 extends over 15 amino acids. CDR3 bases: TGTGCCAGTAGTACCGACGCGTGGCCTAATTCACCCCTCCACTTT. As protein: CASSTDAWPNSPLHF.

The CDR3 region is CASSGGNRGYAFF. In DNA form, the CDR3 reads TGCGCCAGCAGCGGGGGAAACAGGGGGTACGCTTTCTTT. The chain combines TRBV5-1 with TRBJ1-1; 8 positions agree with TRBD1. Per germline, CDR1 SGHRS and CDR2 YFSETQ. V was pared by 4 bases and J by 11 bases, with 10 bases of the junction left unmatched. CDR3 length equals 13 residues. Together with reference TRBV5-1 and TRBJ1-1, the CDR3 gives the full variable domain: KAGVTQTPRYLIKTRGQQVTLSCSPISGHRSVSWYQQTPGQGLQFLFEYFSETQRNKGNFPGRFSGRQFSNSRSEMNVSTLELGDSALYLCASSGGNRGYAFFGQGTRLTVV.

This chain links TRBV27 with TRBJ2-3, with TRBD2 matching over 8 bases. CDR3 length equals 14 residues. The V and J ends lost 6 bases and 3 bases, in that order; junction bases with no gene match: 5. Germline V gives CDR1 MNHEY, CDR2 SMNVEV (reference sequence). The CDR3 sequence is CASRGAGVTDTQYF. The CDR3, as DNA: TGTGCCAGCAGGGGAGCGGGGGTGACAGATACGCAGTATTTT.

V is TRBV7-2 and J is TRBJ2-7; 14 bases align to TRBD2. Unmatched junction bases numbered 10, after V lost 5 bases and J lost 7 bases. The CDR3 is made up of 16 amino acids. Germline values: CDR1 SGHTA, CDR2 FQGNSA. CDR3 sequence (DNA): TGTGCCAGCAGCCAATCTGGGACTAGCGGGAGAAAGGAGCAGTACTTC. This gives the protein CASSQSGTSGRKEQYF. Complete variable domain (other parts from reference TRBV7-2 and TRBJ2-7): GAGVSQSPSNKVTEKGKDVELRCDPISGHTALYWYRQSLGQGLEFLIYFQGNSAPDKSGLPSDRFSAERTGGSVSTLTIQRTQQEDSAVYLCASSQSGTSGRKEQYFGPGTRLTVT.

This clonotype has a count of ten or more. This chain uses TRBV19 with TRBJ2-2; possibly TRBD1 or TRBD2 for D (5 bases each). The CDR3 contains 15 residues. CDR1 LNHDA and CDR2 SQIVND come from the germline V gene (reference sequence). V lost 11 bases to trimming and J lost 4 bases, with 20 bases between them. The CDR3 DNA follows: TGTGCCTCAGTTATCGGGGCGCGCAGCACCGGGGAGCTGTTTTTT. Translating it yields CASVIGARSTGELFF.

Many counts were recorded for this clonotype. The gene calls are TRBV5-6 and TRBJ1-5; 7 bases align to TRBD1. There are 16 residues in the CDR3. CDR1 is SGHDT and CDR2 is YYEEEE in the germline V gene. Trimming removed 1 base from V and 4 bases from J; junction bases left unmatched: 8. As DNA, the CDR3 is TGTGCCAGCAGCTTGACGACAGGGTGGGGGAATCAGCCCCAGCATTTT. It codes for CASSLTTGWGNQPQHF.

This chain connects TRBV20-1 to TRBJ2-7; 13 bases align to TRBD2. CDR1 is DFQATT and CDR2 is SNEGSKA in the germline V gene (reference sequence). The CDR3 has 16 amino acids. V was clipped by 3 bases and J by 3 bases; unmatched bases: 8. The CDR3 here is CSASRTSGRKGYEQYF. The CDR3 region has the DNA TGCAGTGCTAGTAGGACTAGCGGGAGAAAAGGCTACGAGCAGTACTTC.

V gene TRBV5-1 combines with J gene TRBJ2-3; 12 bases map to TRBD1. The V segment lost 4 bases and the J segment 6 bases; nucleotides outside the gene matches: 6. The length of the CDR3 is 15 residues. Germline CDR1 SGHRS, CDR2 YFSETQ. The CDR3, as DNA: TGCGCCAGCAGCCCGGGACAGGGGGCAGCTGATACGCAGTATTTT. It codes for CASSPGQGAADTQYF.

This clonotype was seen only a few times. V and J are TRBV20-1 and TRBJ2-5, with TRBD2 matching over 14 bases. With V trimmed by 3 bases and J by 4 bases, 1 base remained unmatched. Germline V gives CDR1 DFQATT, CDR2 SNEGSKA (reference sequence). The CDR3 runs to 14 residues. The chain's CDR3 is CSARGLAGVETQYF. The CDR3 DNA reads TGCAGTGCTAGGGGACTAGCGGGAGTAGAGACCCAGTACTTC.

The chain joins TRBV7-3 to TRBJ2-2; D may correspond to TRBD1 or TRBD2 (5 bases each). Germline V gene sequence: CDR1 SGHTA, CDR2 FQGTGA. Deletions cut 4 bases from V and 9 bases from J, with 18 bases between. The CDR3 runs to 15 residues. CDR3 nucleotide sequence: TGTGCCAGCAGCTCTGGAACGGGACCGTTTAGGGAGCTGTTTTTT. Translation: CASSSGTGPFRELFF. The whole variable domain, remainder taken from reference TRBV7-3 and TRBJ2-2, is GAGVSQTPSNKVTEKGKYVELRCDPISGHTALYWYRQSLGQGPEFLIYFQGTGAADDSGLPNDRFFAVRPEGSVSTLKIQRTERGDSAVYLCASSSGTGPFRELFFGEGSRLTVL.

This clonotype has a handful of counts. This chain connects TRBV7-9 to TRBJ2-7; 7 bases fit TRBD1. CDR3 size: 13 residues. CDR1 and CDR2 from the germline V gene are SEHNR and FQNEAQ (reference sequence). After removal of 5 bases from V and 5 bases from J, the junction contained 6 bases not matched to a gene. CDR3 loop: CASSTGTVNEQYF. The CDR3 DNA follows: TGTGCCAGCAGCACCGGGACAGTCAACGAGCAGTACTTC.